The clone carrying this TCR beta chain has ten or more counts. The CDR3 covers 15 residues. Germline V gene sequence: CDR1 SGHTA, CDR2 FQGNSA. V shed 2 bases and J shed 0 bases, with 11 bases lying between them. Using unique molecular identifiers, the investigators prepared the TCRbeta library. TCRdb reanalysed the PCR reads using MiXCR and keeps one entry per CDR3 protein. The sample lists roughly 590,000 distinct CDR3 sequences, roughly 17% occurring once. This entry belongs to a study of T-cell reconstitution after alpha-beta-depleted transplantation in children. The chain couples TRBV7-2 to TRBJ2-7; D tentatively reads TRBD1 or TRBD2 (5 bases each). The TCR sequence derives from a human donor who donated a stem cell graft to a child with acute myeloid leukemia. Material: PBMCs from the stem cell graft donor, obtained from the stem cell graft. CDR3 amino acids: CASSLPGRGSYEQYF. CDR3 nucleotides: TGTGCCAGCAGCTTACCGGGACGGGGCTCCTACGAGCAGTACTTC.